Following are 2 T cell receptor beta chains from one sample sequenced in a study of blood T cell repertoires in COVID-19. The assay was immunoSEQ multiplex PCR, and TCRdb's table has in-frame clones only and misses some. The table has about 150,000 clones, around 90% seen once; the top ten hold around 5%. The specimen sequenced was peripheral blood. The receptor source for this set is a human donor in a cohort sampled during active COVID-19.

The table lists this clone with a few counts. The V and J genes are TRBV9 and TRBJ1-2, with D uncertain. Germline assignment: CDR1 SGDLS and CDR2 YYNGEE. The V and J ends lost 1 base and 4 bases respectively, with 14 bases between them. The CDR3 contains 15 residues. In DNA form, the CDR3 reads TGTGCCAGCAGCGTATCCGGGATGAGTGGCTATGGCTACACCTTC. Translated: CASSVSGMSGYGYTF.

This clone was seen a few times. One junction end does not reproduce the germline sequence, and a read error may be involved. V is TRBV7-7 and J is TRBJ2-2, with D perhaps TRBD2 (6 bases). The germline V gene encodes CDR1 SSHAT and CDR2 FNYEAQ (reference sequence). This CDR3 comprises 16 residues. CDR3 loop: CASSLRLVRNTGELFF. In nucleotides, the CDR3 is TGTGCTAGCAGCTTACGACTAGTCAGGAACACCGGGGAGCTGTTTTTT.